The subject of this entry is one T cell receptor beta chain. Antigen unknown. The same CDR3 arises from other DNA sequences in this sample as well. The CDR3 spans 15 residues. The trim removed 4 bases at V and 0 bases at J, leaving 0 bases unmatched. Germline CDR1 MNHEY, CDR2 SVGAGI. Libraries were prepared by immunoSEQ multiplex PCR; TCRdb keeps only in-frame clonotypes and omits some of them. The table shows about 120,000 clones, with 85% to 90% occurring only once. The sample is drawn from a study of cytomegalovirus exposure and HLA in healthy donors. General study findings and limits: Whilst most TCR sequences proved rare, a subset of public TCRs occurred across many donors.

The TCR comes from a woman aged 18-29 years in good health and CMV-seropositive. The chain uses TRBV6-5 and TRBJ2-6, with 7 positions matching TRBD1. Source material: PBMCs. In DNA form, the CDR3 reads TGTGCCAGCAGTTCAGGGGGCTCTGGGGCCAACGTCCTGACTTTC. Amino acid sequence: CASSSGGSGANVLTF.